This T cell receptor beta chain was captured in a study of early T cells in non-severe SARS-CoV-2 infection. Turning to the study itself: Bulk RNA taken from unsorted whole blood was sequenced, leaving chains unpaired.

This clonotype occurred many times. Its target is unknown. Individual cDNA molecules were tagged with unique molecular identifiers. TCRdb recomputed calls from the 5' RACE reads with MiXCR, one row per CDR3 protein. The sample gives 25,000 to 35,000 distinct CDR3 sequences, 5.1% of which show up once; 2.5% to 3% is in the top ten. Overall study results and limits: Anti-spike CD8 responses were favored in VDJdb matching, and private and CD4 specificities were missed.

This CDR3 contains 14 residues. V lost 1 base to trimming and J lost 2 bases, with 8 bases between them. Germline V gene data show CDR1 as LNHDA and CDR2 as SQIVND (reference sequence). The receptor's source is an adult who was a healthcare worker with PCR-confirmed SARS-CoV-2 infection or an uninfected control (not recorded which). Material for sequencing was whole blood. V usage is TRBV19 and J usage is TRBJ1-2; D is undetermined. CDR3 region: CASSIGEGNYGYTF. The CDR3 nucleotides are TGTGCCAGTAGTATAGGGGAAGGAAACTATGGCTACACCTTC.